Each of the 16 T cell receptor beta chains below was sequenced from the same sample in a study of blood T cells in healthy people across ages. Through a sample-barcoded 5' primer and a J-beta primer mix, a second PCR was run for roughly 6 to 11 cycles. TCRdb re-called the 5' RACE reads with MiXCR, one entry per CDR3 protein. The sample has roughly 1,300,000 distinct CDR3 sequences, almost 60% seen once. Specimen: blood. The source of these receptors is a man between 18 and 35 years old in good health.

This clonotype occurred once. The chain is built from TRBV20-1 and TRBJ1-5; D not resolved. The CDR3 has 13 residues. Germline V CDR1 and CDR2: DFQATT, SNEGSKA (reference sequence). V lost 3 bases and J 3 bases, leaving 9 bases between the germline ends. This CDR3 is CSASSGNNQPQHF. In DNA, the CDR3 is TGCAGTGCTAGTTCCGGTAACAATCAGCCCCAGCATTTT.

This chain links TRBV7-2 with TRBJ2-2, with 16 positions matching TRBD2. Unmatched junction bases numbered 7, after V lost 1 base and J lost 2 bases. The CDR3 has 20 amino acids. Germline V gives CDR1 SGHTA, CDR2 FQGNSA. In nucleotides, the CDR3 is TGTGCCAGCAGCTTAGGGCCGGGACTAGCGGGGGGGTTAAACACCGGGGAGCTGTTTTTT. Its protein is CASSLGPGLAGGLNTGELFF.

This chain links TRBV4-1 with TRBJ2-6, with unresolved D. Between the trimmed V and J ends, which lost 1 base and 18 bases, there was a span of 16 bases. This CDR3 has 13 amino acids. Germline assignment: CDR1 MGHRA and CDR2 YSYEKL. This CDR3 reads CASSQVRDTVRTF. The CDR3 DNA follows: TGCGCCAGCAGCCAAGTCCGCGACACTGTAAGGACTTTC.

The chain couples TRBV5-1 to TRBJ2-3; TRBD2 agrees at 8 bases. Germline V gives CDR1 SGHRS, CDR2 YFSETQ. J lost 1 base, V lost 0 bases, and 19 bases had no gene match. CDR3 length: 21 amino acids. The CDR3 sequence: CASSLAGASGPIVLGTDTQYF. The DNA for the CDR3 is TGCGCCAGCAGCTTGGCCGGGGCTAGCGGGCCTATTGTCCTTGGCACAGATACGCAGTATTTT.

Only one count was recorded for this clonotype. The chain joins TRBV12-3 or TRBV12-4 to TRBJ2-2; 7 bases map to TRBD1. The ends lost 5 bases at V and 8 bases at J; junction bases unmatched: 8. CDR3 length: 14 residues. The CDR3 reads CASSPRTGRGELFF. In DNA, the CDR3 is TGTGCCAGCAGTCCACGGACAGGTCGAGGGGAGCTGTTTTTT.

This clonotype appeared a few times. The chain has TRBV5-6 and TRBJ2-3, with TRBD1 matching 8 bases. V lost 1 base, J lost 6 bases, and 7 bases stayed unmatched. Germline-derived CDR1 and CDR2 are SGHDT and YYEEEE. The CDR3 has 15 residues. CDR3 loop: CASSLSGTGVDTQYF. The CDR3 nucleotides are TGTGCCAGCAGCTTGTCTGGGACAGGTGTCGATACGCAGTATTTT.

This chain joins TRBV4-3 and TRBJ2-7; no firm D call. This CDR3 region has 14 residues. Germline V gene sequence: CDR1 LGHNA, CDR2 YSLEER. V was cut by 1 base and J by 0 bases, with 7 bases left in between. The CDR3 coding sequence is TGCGCCAGCAGCCAAGGACGCAACTCCTACGAGCAGTACTTC. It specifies CASSQGRNSYEQYF.

The CDR3 coding sequence is TGTGCCAGCAGTTCGGGACATACCCAAGAGACCCAGTACTTC. Amino acids: CASSSGHTQETQYF. The chain links TRBV6-5 to TRBJ2-5; a possible D gene is TRBD1 (6 bases). Germline CDR1 and CDR2: MNHEY and SVGAGI. The V gene lost 4 bases and the J gene lost 1 base, with 10 bases spanning the gap. The CDR3 has 14 residues.

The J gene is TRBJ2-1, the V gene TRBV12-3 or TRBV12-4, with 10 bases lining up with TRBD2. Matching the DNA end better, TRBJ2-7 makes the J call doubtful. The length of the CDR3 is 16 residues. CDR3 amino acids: CASSRGRLAGDNEQYF. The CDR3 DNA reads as TGTGCCAGCAGTCGGGGGAGGCTAGCGGGAGACAATGAGCAGTACTTC.

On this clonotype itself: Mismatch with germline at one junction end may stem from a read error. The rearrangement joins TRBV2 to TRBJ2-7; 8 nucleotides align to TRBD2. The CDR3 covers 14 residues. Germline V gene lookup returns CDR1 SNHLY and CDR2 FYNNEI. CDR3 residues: CGSMRGDSYNEQYF. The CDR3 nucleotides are TGTGGCAGCATGCGGGGGGACTCCTACAATGAGCAGTACTTC.

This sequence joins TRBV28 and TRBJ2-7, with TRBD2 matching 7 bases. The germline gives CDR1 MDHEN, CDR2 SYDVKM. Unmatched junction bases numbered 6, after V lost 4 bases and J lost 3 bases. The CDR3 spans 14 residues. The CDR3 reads CASSSAGVVYEQYF. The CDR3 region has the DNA TGTGCCAGCAGTTCCGCGGGGGTTGTCTACGAGCAGTACTTC.

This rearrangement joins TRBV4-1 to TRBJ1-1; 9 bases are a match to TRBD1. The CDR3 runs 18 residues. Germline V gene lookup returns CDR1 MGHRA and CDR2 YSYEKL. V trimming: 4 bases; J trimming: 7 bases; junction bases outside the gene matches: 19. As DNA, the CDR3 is TGCGCCAGCAGCCTCGCGGGGCGAGGACAGGGGAGTATTGATGAAGCTTTCTTT. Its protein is CASSLAGRGQGSIDEAFF.

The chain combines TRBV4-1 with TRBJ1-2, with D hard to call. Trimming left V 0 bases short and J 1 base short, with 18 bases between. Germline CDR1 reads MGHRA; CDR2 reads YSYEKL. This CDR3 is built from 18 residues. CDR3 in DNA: TGCGCCAGCAGCCAAGAACACAGCCTGGAACCTTTTAACTATGGCTACACCTTC. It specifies CASSQEHSLEPFNYGYTF.

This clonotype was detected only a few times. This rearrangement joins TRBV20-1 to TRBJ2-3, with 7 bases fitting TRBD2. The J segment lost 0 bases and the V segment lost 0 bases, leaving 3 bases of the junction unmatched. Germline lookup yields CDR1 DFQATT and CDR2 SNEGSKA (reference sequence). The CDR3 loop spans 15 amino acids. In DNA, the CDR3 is TGCAGTGCTAGAGAACTAGCGATGAGCACAGATACGCAGTATTTT. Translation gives CSARELAMSTDTQYF.

The CDR3 nucleotides are TGTGCCAGCAGCTTAGGGGGGGCACAGTCACCCCTCCACTTT. It yields the protein CASSLGGAQSPLHF. The V call is TRBV7-2, the J call TRBJ1-6; a weak D match, TRBD1 (6 bases). The germline V gene encodes CDR1 SGHTA and CDR2 FQGNSA. The V gene lost 1 base and the J gene lost 10 bases, with 11 bases spanning the gap. This CDR3 spans 14 amino acids.

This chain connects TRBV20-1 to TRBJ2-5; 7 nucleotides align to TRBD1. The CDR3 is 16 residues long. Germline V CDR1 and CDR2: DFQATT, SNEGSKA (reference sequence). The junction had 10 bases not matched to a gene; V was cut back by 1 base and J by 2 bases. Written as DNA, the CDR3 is TGCAGTGCTAGAGCGTTAACAGGGGTAGGGCAAGAGACCCAGTACTTC. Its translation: CSARALTGVGQETQYF.